This T cell receptor (beta chain) is drawn from a study of patients and donors after allogeneic stem cell transplantation. The CDR3 contains 14 residues. From germline, CDR1 is MNHEY and CDR2 SVGAGI. V was pared by 4 bases and J by 0 bases, with 7 bases between. TCRdb reanalysed the RT-PCR reads using MiXCR and keeps one entry per CDR3 protein. The sample shows around 150,000 distinct CDR3 sequences, over 30% of them seen only once. This clonotype was counted between two and nine times. The sample taken for sequencing was blood, either unsorted or a sorted T cell fraction (not recorded which). The J gene is TRBJ1-3, the V gene TRBV6-5, with D unresolved. This clonotype was obtained from a human donor who was either an allogeneic HSCT recipient or a stem cell or donor lymphocyte infusion donor (not recorded which). It is not recorded whose cells these are; they may come from a transplant donor. Written as DNA, the CDR3 is TGTGCCAGCAGTTGGCTCGGCTCTGGAAACACCATATATTTT. Protein product: CASSWLGSGNTIYF.